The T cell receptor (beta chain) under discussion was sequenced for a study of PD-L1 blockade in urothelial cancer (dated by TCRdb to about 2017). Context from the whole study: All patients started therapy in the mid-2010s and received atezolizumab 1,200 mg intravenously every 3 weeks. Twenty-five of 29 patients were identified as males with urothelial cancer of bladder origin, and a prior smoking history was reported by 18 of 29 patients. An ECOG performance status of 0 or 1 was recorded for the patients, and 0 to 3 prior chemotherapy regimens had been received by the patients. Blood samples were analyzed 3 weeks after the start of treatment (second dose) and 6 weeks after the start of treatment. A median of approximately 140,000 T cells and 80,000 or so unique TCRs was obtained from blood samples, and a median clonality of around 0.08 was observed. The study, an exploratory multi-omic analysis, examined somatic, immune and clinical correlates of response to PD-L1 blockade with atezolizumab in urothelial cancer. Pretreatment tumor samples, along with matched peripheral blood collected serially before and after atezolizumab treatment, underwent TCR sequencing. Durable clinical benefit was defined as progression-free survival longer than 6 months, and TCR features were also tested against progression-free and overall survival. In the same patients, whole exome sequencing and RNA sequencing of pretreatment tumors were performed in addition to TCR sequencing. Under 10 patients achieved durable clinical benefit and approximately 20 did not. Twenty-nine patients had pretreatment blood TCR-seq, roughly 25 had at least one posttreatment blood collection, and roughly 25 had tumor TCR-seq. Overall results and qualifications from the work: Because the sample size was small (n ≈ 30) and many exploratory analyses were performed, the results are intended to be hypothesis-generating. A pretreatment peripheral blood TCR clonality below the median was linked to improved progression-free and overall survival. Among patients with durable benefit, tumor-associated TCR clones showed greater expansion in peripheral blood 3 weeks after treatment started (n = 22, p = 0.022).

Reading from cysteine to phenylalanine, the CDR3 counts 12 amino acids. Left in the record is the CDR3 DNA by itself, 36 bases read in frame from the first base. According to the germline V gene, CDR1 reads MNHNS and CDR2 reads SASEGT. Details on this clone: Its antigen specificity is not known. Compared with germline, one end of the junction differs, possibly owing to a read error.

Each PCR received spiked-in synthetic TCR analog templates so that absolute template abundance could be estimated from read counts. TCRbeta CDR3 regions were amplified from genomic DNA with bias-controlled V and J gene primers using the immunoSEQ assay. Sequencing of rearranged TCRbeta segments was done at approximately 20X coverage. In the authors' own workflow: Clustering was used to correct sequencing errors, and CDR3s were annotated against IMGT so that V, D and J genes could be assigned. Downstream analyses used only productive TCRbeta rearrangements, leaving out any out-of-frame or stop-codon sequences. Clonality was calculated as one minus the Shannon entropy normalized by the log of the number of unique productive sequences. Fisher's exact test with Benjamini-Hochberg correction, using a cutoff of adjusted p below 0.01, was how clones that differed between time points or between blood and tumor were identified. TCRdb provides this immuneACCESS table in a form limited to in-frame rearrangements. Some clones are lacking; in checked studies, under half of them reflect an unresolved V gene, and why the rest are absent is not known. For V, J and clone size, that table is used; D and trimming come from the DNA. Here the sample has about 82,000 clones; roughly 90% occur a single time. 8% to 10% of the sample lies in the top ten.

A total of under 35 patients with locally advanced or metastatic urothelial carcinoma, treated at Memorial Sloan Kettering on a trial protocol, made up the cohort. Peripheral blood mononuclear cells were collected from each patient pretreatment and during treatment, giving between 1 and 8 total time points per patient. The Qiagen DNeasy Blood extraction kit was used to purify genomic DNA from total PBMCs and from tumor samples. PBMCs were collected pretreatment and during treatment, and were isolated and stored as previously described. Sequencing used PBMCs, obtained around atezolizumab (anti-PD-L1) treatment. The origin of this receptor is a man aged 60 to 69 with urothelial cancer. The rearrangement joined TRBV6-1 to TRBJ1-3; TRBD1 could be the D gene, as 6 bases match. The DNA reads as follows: TGTGCCAGCAGTTTTCTTACTCGGGACACCAGTTTT. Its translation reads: CASSFLTRDTSF.